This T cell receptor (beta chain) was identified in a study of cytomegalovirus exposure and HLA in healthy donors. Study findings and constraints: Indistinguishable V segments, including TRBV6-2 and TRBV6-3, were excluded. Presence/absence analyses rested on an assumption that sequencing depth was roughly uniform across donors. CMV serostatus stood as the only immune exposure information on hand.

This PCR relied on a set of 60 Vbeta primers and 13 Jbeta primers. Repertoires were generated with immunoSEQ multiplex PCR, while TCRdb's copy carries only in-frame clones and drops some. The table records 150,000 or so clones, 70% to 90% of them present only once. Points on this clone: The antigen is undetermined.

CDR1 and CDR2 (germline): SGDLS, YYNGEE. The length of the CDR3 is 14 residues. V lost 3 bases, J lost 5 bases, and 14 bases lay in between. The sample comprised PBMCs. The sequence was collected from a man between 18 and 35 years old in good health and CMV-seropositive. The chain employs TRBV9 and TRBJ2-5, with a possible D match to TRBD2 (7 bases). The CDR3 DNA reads TGTGCCAGCAGCGCCGGGGGGCTAATTGAGACCCAGTACTTC. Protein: CASSAGGLIETQYF.